This T cell receptor (beta chain) appears in the sequencing data of a study of post-analysis software for immune sequencing data. Study information: The disease courses spanned relapsing-remitting, secondary progressive and progressive-relapsing forms of multiple sclerosis. General study points: TRBV5-6, TRBV5-1 and TRBV20-1 belonged to a set of roughly 5 TRBV segments that were more frequent in patients than controls. Controls had significantly higher normalized Chao1 diversity than multiple sclerosis patients.

The authors incorporated unique molecular identifiers into the TCR beta cDNA libraries. The source material, roughly 0.9 to 11 million T cells, gave rise to approximately 520,000 cDNA molecules. TCRdb fed the PCR reads into MiXCR, producing one record per CDR3 protein. The sample has roughly 170,000 distinct CDR3 sequences, around 30% seen once; the top ten hold 1.5%. In its sample, this clonotype was seen many times. As yet, its antigen is unknown. V lost 1 base to trimming and J lost 5 bases; unmatched junction nucleotides: 8. CDR3 length: 17 amino acids. Germline lookup yields CDR1 MNHEY and CDR2 SVGAGI.

The sequence was obtained from a girl aged 10 to 17 with multiple sclerosis. Input material: blood. The chain carries TRBV6-5 and TRBJ2-1; 10 nucleotides agree with TRBD2. In nucleotides, the CDR3 is TGTGCCAGCAGTTACTACCCCACTAGCGGGGAGGACAATGAGCAGTTCTTC. Amino acid sequence: CASSYYPTSGEDNEQFF.